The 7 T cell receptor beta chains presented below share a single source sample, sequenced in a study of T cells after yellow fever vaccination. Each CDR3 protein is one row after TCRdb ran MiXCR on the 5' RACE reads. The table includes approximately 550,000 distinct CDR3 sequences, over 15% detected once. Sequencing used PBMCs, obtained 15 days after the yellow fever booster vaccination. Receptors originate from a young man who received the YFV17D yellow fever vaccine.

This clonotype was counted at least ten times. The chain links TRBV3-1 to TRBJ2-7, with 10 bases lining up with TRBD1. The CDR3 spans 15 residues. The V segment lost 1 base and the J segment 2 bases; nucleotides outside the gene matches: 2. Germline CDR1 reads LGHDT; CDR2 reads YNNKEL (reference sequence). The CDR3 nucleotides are TGTGCCAGCAGCCAAGCCGGGACAGGGGCCTACGAGCAGTACTTC. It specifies CASSQAGTGAYEQYF.

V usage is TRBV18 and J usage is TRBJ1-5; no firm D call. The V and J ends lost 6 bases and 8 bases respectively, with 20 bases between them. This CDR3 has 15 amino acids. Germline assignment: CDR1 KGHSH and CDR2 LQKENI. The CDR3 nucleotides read TGTGCCAGCTCCCACTCGGGCCCTCAAGTGGAGCCCCAGCATTTT. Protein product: CASSHSGPQVEPQHF.

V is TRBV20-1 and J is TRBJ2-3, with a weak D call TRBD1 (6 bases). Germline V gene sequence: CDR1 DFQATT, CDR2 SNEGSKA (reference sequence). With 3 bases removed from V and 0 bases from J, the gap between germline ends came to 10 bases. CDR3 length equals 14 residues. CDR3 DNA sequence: TGCAGTGCTAGCGGGACAACGAGCACAGATACGCAGTATTTT. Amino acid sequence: CSASGTTSTDTQYF.

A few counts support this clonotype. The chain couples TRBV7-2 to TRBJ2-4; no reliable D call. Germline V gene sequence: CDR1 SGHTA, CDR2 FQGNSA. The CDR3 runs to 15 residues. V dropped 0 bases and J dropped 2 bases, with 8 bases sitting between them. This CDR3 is CASSLATSTKNIQYF. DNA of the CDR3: TGTGCCAGCAGCTTAGCCACGTCGACCAAAAACATTCAGTACTTC.

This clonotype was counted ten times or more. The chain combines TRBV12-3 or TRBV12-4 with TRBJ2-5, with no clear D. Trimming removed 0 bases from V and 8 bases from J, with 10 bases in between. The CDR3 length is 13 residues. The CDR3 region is CASSLAGFPTQYF. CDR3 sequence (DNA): TGTGCCAGCAGTTTAGCGGGATTCCCCACCCAGTACTTC.

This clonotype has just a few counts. The CDR3 loop is CSVEQVTYNEQFF. In nucleotides, the CDR3 is TGCAGCGTTGAACAGGTAACCTACAATGAGCAGTTCTTC. The chain uses TRBV29-1 and TRBJ2-1; the D is unclear. The germline CDR1 and CDR2 sequences are SQVTM and ANQGSEA. The V and J ends lost 2 bases and 2 bases respectively, with 7 bases between them. This CDR3 comprises 13 residues.

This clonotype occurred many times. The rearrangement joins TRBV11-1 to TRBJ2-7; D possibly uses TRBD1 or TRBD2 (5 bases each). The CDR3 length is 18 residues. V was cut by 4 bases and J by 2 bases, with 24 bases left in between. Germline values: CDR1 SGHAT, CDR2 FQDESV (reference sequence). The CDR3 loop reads CASSSPPYRDPKTYEQYF. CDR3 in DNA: TGTGCCAGCAGCTCCCCACCTTACCGGGACCCCAAGACCTACGAGCAGTACTTC.